This T cell receptor beta chain was sequenced for a study of T-cell reconstitution after alpha-beta-depleted transplantation in children. Using unique molecular identifiers, the investigators prepared the TCRbeta library. TCRdb reprocessed the PCR reads via MiXCR and lists one record per CDR3 protein. The sample records roughly 500,000 distinct CDR3 sequences, approximately 12% being singletons. V lost 4 bases and J lost 7; bases outside the gene matches: 5. CDR1 and CDR2 from the germline V gene are DFQATT and SNEGSKA (reference sequence). CDR3 length: 12 residues. This chain uses TRBV20-1 with TRBJ2-7, with TRBD1 matching over 9 bases. The specimen was PBMCs from the stem cell graft donor, collected from the stem cell graft. The sequence derives from a human donor who donated a stem cell graft to a child with combined immunodeficiency. The chain's CDR3 is CSAKQGAGEQYF. The CDR3, as DNA: TGCAGTGCTAAACAGGGGGCGGGGGAGCAGTACTTC.